This T cell receptor (beta chain) was documented in a study of OX40 agonist ivuxolimab in advanced cancers. Study at large: Intravenous ivuxolimab was administered to patients every 2 weeks at 0.01 to 10 mg/kg.

Concerning this clone itself: Its specificity is not known.

Profiled with immunoSEQ multiplex PCR; TCRdb holds only in-frame clones, not every one. The table records about 40,000 clones, around 87% of them present only once. Study-level results: In CD8+ T cells, expanded clones were on average more numerous than in CD4+.

This CDR3 comprises 16 residues. Germline loops: CDR1 SGHVS, CDR2 FNYEAQ. The V end was cut by 10 bases, the J end by 0 bases, with 19 bases between. This clonotype was sampled from an adult with an advanced solid tumor such as melanoma, head and neck, liver or kidney cancer. V usage is TRBV7-6 and J usage is TRBJ2-1; D may be TRBD1 or TRBD2 (6 bases each). The sample in question was CD4+ or CD8+ T cells sorted from blood, obtained in a trial of the OX40 agonist ivuxolimab. The DNA for the CDR3 is TGTGCCACCAACCGGGGGACAACGAGCTCCTACAATGAGCAGTTCTTC. Residues: CATNRGTTSSYNEQFF. The variable domain in full, with the rest retrieved from reference TRBV7-6 and TRBJ2-1, is GAGVSQSPRYKVTKRGQDVALRCDPISGHVSLYWYRQALGQGPEFLTYFNYEAQQDKSGLPNDRFSAERPEGSISTLTIQRTEQRDSAMYRCATNRGTTSSYNEQFFGPGTRLTVL.